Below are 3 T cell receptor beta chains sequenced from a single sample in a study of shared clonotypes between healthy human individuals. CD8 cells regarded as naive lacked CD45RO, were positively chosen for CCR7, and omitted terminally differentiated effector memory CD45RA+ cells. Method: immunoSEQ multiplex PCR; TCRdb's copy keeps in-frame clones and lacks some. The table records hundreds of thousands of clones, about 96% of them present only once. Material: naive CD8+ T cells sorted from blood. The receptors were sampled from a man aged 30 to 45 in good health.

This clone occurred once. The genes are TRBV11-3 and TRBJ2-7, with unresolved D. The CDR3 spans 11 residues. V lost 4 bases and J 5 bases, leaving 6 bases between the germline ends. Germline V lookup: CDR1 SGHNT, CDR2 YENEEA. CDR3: CASSSQNEQYF. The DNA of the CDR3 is TGTGCCAGCAGCTCACAGAACGAGCAGTACTTC. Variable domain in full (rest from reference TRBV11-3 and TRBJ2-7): EAGVVQSPRYKIIEKKQPVAFWCNPISGHNTLYWYLQNLGQGPELLIRYENEEAVDDSQLPKDRFSAERLKGVDSTLKIQPAELGDSAVYLCASSSQNEQYFGPGTRLTVT.

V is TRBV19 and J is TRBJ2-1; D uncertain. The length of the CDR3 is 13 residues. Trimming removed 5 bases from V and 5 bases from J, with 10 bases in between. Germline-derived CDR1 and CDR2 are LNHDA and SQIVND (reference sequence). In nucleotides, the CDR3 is TGTGCCAGTAGTTGGGTTGGAGACAATGAGCAGTTCTTC. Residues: CASSWVGDNEQFF.

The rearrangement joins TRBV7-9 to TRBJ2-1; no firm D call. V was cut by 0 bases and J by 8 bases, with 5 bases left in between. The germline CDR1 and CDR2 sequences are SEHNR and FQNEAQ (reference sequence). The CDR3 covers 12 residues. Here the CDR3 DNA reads TGTGCCAGCAGCTTAGCGCTTGATGAGCAGTTCTTC. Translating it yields CASSLALDEQFF.